Following are 7 T cell receptor beta chains from one sample sequenced in a study of blood T cells in healthy people across ages. For the second PCR, which ran for roughly 6 to 11 cycles, a sample-barcoded 5' primer and a J-beta primer mix were used. Via MiXCR, TCRdb re-called the 5' RACE reads, giving one row per CDR3 protein. The sample shows roughly 500,000 distinct CDR3 sequences, approximately 25% of them seen only once. The sample consisted of blood. The source of these receptors is a woman between 65 and 79 years old in good health.

This clonotype came up a few times. This chain connects TRBV5-1 to TRBJ1-1; 8 nucleotides agree with TRBD1. The CDR3 runs to 12 residues. Germline CDR1 reads SGHRS; CDR2 reads YFSETQ. V dropped 4 bases and J dropped 13; count of bases not matched to a gene: 9. The CDR3 reads CASSQIQGELFF. Written as DNA, the CDR3 is TGCGCCAGCAGCCAAATACAGGGGGAACTTTTCTTT.

This clonotype was seen only a few times. This sequence joins TRBV3-1 and TRBJ2-5; D call uncertain. The DNA end favors TRBJ2-7, so the J call may be wrong. This CDR3 contains 14 residues. Germline loops: CDR1 LGHDT, CDR2 YNNKEL (reference sequence). The CDR3 sequence: CASSQRTASYEQYF. The CDR3 region has the DNA TGTGCCAGCAGCCAGAGGACGGCATCCTACGAGCAGTACTTC.

V is TRBV20-1 and J is TRBJ1-2; tentatively, D is TRBD1 (6 bases). V shed 5 bases and J shed 7 bases, with 23 bases lying between them. The CDR3 length is 15 residues. The germline gives CDR1 DFQATT, CDR2 SNEGSKA (reference sequence). The CDR3 sequence: CSAPPGQSSRGGYTF. The CDR3 DNA is TGCAGTGCTCCCCCGGGACAATCATCCAGGGGTGGCTACACCTTC.

The V and J genes are TRBV9 and TRBJ2-3, with D possibly matching TRBD2 (7 bases). V was cut by 4 bases and J by 5 bases, with 20 bases left in between. The CDR3 has 16 amino acids. Germline CDR1 is SGDLS and CDR2 is YYNGEE. This CDR3 reads CASSPERGGRGDTQYF. The DNA for the CDR3 is TGTGCCAGCAGCCCCGAGCGCGGGGGCAGGGGAGATACGCAGTATTTT.

This clonotype appeared a few times. This chain connects TRBV20-1 to TRBJ1-2; 9 bases agree with TRBD1. The CDR3 consists of 15 residues. Germline values: CDR1 DFQATT, CDR2 SNEGSKA (reference sequence). V shed 0 bases and J 4 bases; nucleotides not matched to a gene: 6. In DNA form, the CDR3 reads TGCAGTGCTAGAGATCAAATGGGACAGGGCTATGGCTACACCTTC. Protein: CSARDQMGQGYGYTF.

There are a few counts of this clonotype. J is TRBJ2-1 and V is TRBV7-2; maybe TRBD1 (5 bases). The CDR3 runs to 14 residues. V lost 9 bases and J 3 bases, leaving 15 bases between the germline ends. Germline CDR1 SGHTA, CDR2 FQGNSA. The CDR3: CASRLDTYYNEQFF. The CDR3 bases are TGTGCCAGTCGTCTGGACACCTACTACAATGAGCAGTTCTTC.

V usage is TRBV4-2 and J usage is TRBJ1-1; D is unclear. Germline loops: CDR1 LGHNA, CDR2 YNFKEQ. Trimming pared 4 bases from V and 5 bases from J, leaving 14 bases between. The CDR3 loop spans 14 amino acids. The DNA of the CDR3 is TGTGCCAGCAGCCGAGATCGGGTCCGGACTGAAGCTTTCTTT. It codes for CASSRDRVRTEAFF.